The 10 T cell receptor beta chains below all came from one sample that was sequenced in a study of blood T cells in healthy people across ages. Through a sample-barcoded 5' primer and a J-beta primer mix, a second PCR was run for 7 to 11 cycles. TCRdb fed the 5' RACE reads into MiXCR, producing one record per CDR3 protein. This sample carries more than 900,000 distinct CDR3 sequences, roughly a quarter of them seen once, and the ten largest clones take around 0.7%. These data also featured in a second study, about T cells of mothers and their children.

The sequenced sample was blood. The source is a girl aged 2-15 years in good health.

This clonotype showed up just a few times. The chain joins TRBV2 to TRBJ2-7; the D gene is possibly TRBD1 (5 bases). Between the trimmed V and J ends, which lost 3 bases and 3 bases, there was a span of 15 bases. The CDR3 is made up of 15 amino acids. Germline lookup yields CDR1 SNHLY and CDR2 FYNNEI. The CDR3 region is CASSESPGLDYEQYF. CDR3 sequence (DNA): TGTGCCAGCAGTGAGTCTCCAGGGCTTGACTACGAGCAGTACTTC.

CDR3 DNA sequence: TGTGCCAGCAGCCCTCCCCCTATGTCGGAGACCCAGTACTTC. It encodes CASSPPPMSETQYF. The chain has TRBV3-1 and TRBJ2-5; D gene ambiguous. V was cut by 4 bases and J by 5 bases, with 14 bases left in between. Per the germline V gene, CDR1 is LGHDT and CDR2 is YNNKEL (reference sequence). CDR3 length: 14 amino acids.

The V call is TRBV12-3 or TRBV12-4, the J call TRBJ2-3; D ambiguous. The CDR3 contains 14 residues. Trimming cost V 2 bases and J 2 bases, with 8 bases left between them. CDR3: CASSLMHDTDTQYF. In DNA, the CDR3 is TGTGCCAGCAGTTTAATGCATGACACAGATACGCAGTATTTT.

At least ten counts were recorded for this clonotype. The genes are TRBV12-3 or TRBV12-4 and TRBJ2-7; no reliable D call. V shed 3 bases and J shed 2 bases, with 5 bases lying between them. The CDR3 length is 12 residues. CDR3 sequence: CASSFLAYEQYF. The DNA for the CDR3 is TGTGCCAGCAGTTTTCTCGCCTACGAGCAGTACTTC.

This clonotype was counted ten times or more. J is TRBJ2-7 and V is TRBV5-1, with 8 bases matching TRBD1. Germline CDR1 reads SGHRS; CDR2 reads YFSETQ. The CDR3 is made up of 13 amino acids. The junction had 8 bases not matched to a gene; V was cut back by 5 bases and J by 7 bases. The DNA for the CDR3 is TGCGCCAGCAGTTCGACAGGGGTGGGAGAGCAGTACTTC. This codes for CASSSTGVGEQYF.

The V gene is TRBV7-3, the J gene TRBJ2-1, with no clear D. Trimming cost V 1 base and J 8 bases, with 12 bases left between them. The CDR3 is 14 amino acids. Looked up from germline, CDR1 is SGHTA and CDR2 is FQGTGA. The CDR3 DNA follows: TGTGCCAGCAGCTTAATGAGCCCGAGCGATGAGCAGTTCTTC. It codes for CASSLMSPSDEQFF.

This clonotype came up a few times. A junction end diverges from the germline sequence, so it may reflect a read error. This chain uses TRBV7-8 with TRBJ2-5; 11 bases are a match to TRBD2. The CDR3 spans 16 residues. Germline V gene sequence: CDR1 SGHVS, CDR2 FQNEAQ. In nucleotides, the CDR3 is TGTGTCAGCAGCAACCTAGCGGGAGGAACGATAGAGACCCAGTACTTC. The encoded protein is CVSSNLAGGTIETQYF.

The chain joins TRBV7-3 to TRBJ2-1; D might be TRBD2 (6 bases). CDR1 SGHTA and CDR2 FQGTGA come from the germline V gene. V gave up 5 bases and J gave up 6 bases, with 20 bases separating them. This CDR3 comprises 16 residues. The CDR3 region has the DNA TGTGCCAGCAGCCCCCCGGCGGGGCCCATGGGCAATGAGCAGTTCTTC. The encoded protein is CASSPPAGPMGNEQFF.

Only a few counts were recorded for this clonotype. The rearrangement links TRBV5-5 to TRBJ1-2, with 9 positions matching TRBD1. Germline V CDR1 and CDR2: SGHKS, YYEKEE (reference sequence). The CDR3 length is 18 residues. V trimming: 4 bases; J trimming: 3 bases; junction bases outside the gene matches: 16. Written as DNA, the CDR3 is TGTGCCAGCAGCCTCGGCTTGGGACAGGGAAGGGAAGACTATGGCTACACCTTC. Amino acid sequence: CASSLGLGQGREDYGYTF.

The chain employs TRBV24-1 and TRBJ2-1; tentatively, D is TRBD1 or TRBD2 (5 bases each). Germline V lookup: CDR1 KGHDR, CDR2 SFDVKD. V was clipped by 5 bases and J by 0 bases, with 13 bases between them. This CDR3 has 16 amino acids. In DNA form, the CDR3 reads TGTGCCACCAGTGGGGGACCAAGGGGCTCCTACAATGAGCAGTTCTTC. It specifies CATSGGPRGSYNEQFF.